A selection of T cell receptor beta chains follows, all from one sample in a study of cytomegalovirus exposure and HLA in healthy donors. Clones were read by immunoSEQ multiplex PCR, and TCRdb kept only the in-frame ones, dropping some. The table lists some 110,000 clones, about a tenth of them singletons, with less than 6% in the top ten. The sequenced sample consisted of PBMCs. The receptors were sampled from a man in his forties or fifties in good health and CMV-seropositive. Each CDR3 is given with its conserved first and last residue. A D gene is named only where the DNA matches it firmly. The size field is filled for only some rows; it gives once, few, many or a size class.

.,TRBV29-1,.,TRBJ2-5,CSVDRQGQTQYF,TGCAGCGTTGATAGGCAGGGTCAGACCCAGTACTTC
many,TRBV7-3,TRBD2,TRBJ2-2,CASSSTSGRTGELFF,TGTGCCAGCAGCTCTACTAGCGGTCGAACCGGGGAGCTGTTTTTT
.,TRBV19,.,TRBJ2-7,CASSIEFGLTYEQYF,TGTGCCAGTAGTATAGAATTCGGGTTGACCTACGAGCAGTACTTC
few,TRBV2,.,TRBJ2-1,CASTQEGPYNEQFF,TGTGCCAGCACCCAGGAGGGCCCCTACAATGAGCAGTTCTTC
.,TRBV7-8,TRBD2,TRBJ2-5,CASSLAPSGLEEETQYF,TGTGCCAGCAGCTTAGCCCCTAGCGGGCTAGAGGAAGAGACCCAGTACTTC
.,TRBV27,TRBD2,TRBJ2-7,CASSSLTPAGVRIHEQYF,TGTGCCAGCAGCTCCCTCACCCCAGCGGGAGTGCGGATCCACGAGCAGTACTTC
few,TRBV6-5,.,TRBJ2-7,CASSYYRGSTYEQYF,TGTGCCAGCAGTTACTATCGAGGCTCAACCTACGAGCAGTACTTC
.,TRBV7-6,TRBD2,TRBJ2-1,CASSLESWTSGSDEQFF,TGTGCCAGCAGCTTAGAATCTTGGACTAGCGGGAGCGATGAGCAGTTCTTC
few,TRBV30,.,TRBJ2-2,CAWSVSLNTGELFF,TGTGCCTGGAGTGTCTCCCTGAACACCGGGGAGCTGTTTTTT
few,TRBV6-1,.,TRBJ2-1,CASSPGETQFF,TGTGCCAGCTCGCCTGGGGAGACGCAGTTCTTC
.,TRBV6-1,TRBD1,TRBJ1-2,CASRGQMVYTF,TGTGCCAGCAGGGGACAGATGGTCTACACCTTC
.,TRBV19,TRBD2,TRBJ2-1,CASSIAGARNEQFF,TGTGCCAGTAGTATTGCGGGAGCTAGGAATGAGCAGTTCTTC
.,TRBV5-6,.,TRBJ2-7,CASSLASLGNEQYF,TGTGCCAGCAGCTTGGCTAGTTTGGGTAACGAGCAGTACTTC
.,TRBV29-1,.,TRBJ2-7,CSVELRRGGSNYEQYF,TGCAGCGTTGAACTGAGGCGGGGAGGATCCAACTACGAGCAGTACTTC
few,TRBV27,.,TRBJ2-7,CATVMRSRYEQYF,TGTGCCACCGTCATGCGATCGAGGTACGAGCAGTACTTC
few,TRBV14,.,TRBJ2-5,CASSQVSESQETQYF,TGTGCCAGCAGCCAAGTTTCAGAAAGCCAAGAGACCCAGTACTTC
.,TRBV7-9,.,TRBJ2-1,CASSPSNVASEQFF,TGTGCCAGCAGCCCGTCGAATGTAGCTAGTGAGCAGTTCTTC
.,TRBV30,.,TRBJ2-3,CAWSEKRTGDTQYF,TGTGCCTGGAGCGAAAAGCGTACGGGTGATACGCAGTATTTT
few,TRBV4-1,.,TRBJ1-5,CASSQEEVGQPQHF,TGCGCCAGCAGCCAAGAGGAGGTGGGTCAACCCCAGCATTTT
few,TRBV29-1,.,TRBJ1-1,CSATAGNTEAFF,TGCAGCGCAACTGCGGGGAACACTGAAGCTTTCTTT
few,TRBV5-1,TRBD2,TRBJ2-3,CASSRTSGTDTQYF,TGCGCCAGCAGCAGGACTAGCGGAACAGATACGCAGTATTTT
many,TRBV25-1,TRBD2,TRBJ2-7,CASSENQREDSSYEQYF,TGTGCCAGCAGTGAAAATCAACGGGAGGATTCCTCCTACGAGCAGTACTTC
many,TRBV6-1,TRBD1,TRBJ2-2,CASRPTGETGELFF,TGTGCCAGCAGGCCGACAGGGGAGACGGGGGAGCTGTTTTTT
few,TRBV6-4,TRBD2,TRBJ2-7,CASFDRLAGVYEQYF,TGTGCCAGCTTCGATCGGCTAGCGGGGGTTTACGAGCAGTACTTC
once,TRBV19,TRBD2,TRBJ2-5,CASRTSGQETQYF,TGTGCCAGCCGGACTAGCGGCCAAGAGACCCAGTACTTC
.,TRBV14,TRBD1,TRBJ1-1,CASSQSRLRDRAMNTEAFF,TGTGCCAGCAGCCAAAGCCGGCTCCGGGACAGGGCCATGAACACTGAAGCTTTCTTT
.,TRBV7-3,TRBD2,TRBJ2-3,CASSLGLAADTQYF,TGTGCCAGCAGCTTGGGACTAGCGGCAGATACGCAGTATTTT
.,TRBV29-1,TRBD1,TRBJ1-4,CSYPGTASTNEKLFF,TGCAGCTATCCGGGGACAGCTTCAACTAATGAAAAACTGTTTTTT
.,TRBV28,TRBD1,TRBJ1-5,CASSLEGALANQPQHF,TGTGCCAGCAGTTTAGAGGGGGCTTTAGCAAATCAGCCCCAGCATTTT
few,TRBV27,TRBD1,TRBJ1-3,CASSSDRETGNTIYF,TGTGCCAGCAGTTCAGACAGGGAGACTGGAAACACCATATATTTT
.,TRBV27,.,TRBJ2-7,CASSFLSGDEQYF,TGTGCCAGCAGTTTCTTATCAGGGGACGAGCAGTACTTC
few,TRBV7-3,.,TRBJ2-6,CASSLFYGSKSGANVLTF,TGTGCCAGCAGCTTATTTTACGGGTCGAAGTCTGGGGCCAACGTCCTGACTTTC